The 18 T cell receptor beta chains reported below all come from one sample, sequenced in a study of memory B cells and T cells in multiple sclerosis. Stimulus-free culture yielded autoproliferating CFSE-dim and non-proliferating CFSE-high T cells, each sequenced separately. Roughly 5x10^7 CFSE-labeled PBMCs were cultured 7 to 8 days unstimulated, then replicate wells were pooled. Sequencing was performed with immunoSEQ multiplex PCR; in TCRdb, only in-frame clones are kept and a portion is missing. The sample has 9,000 to 15,000 clones, around four fifths seen once; the top ten hold less than 3.5%. Their antigens remain unidentified. Sequenced: PBMCs from blood kept in culture. These receptors all come from a human donor with multiple sclerosis.

The chain carries TRBV19 and TRBJ1-6; 7 nucleotides agree with TRBD1. V lost 8 bases, J lost 9 bases, and 7 bases stayed unmatched. CDR3 length equals 13 residues. CDR1 and CDR2 from the germline V gene are LNHDA and SQIVND (reference sequence). The CDR3 loop reads CASGDRVGSPLHF. DNA of the CDR3: TGTGCCAGTGGTGACAGGGTCGGTTCACCCCTCCACTTT.

The V gene is TRBV19, the J gene TRBJ2-5, with D perhaps matching TRBD1 or TRBD2 (5 bases each). This CDR3 has 11 amino acids. The germline CDR1 and CDR2 sequences are LNHDA and SQIVND (reference sequence). V lost 6 bases and J 5 bases, leaving 7 bases between the germline ends. This chain's CDR3 is CASRWGETQYF. In DNA, the CDR3 is TGTGCCAGTAGATGGGGGGAGACCCAGTACTTC.

This clone has only one observation. The chain is built from TRBV20-1 and TRBJ1-1, with D possibly matching TRBD1 (6 bases). V was shortened by 3 bases and J by 5 bases, with 7 bases between the two germline ends. The CDR3 length is 11 residues. Germline V CDR1 and CDR2: DFQATT, SNEGSKA (reference sequence). The CDR3 sequence: CSARGATEAFF. CDR3 DNA: TGCAGTGCTAGGGGGGCGACTGAAGCTTTCTTT.

This chain connects TRBV6-1 to TRBJ1-5, with D tentatively TRBD1 (5 bases). The V gene lost 2 bases and the J gene lost 0 bases, with 8 bases spanning the gap. Germline-derived CDR1 and CDR2 are MNHNS and SASEGT. The CDR3 contains 15 residues. In DNA, the CDR3 is TGTGCCAGCAGTGAATACGACAGTAGCAATCAGCCCCAGCATTTT. Its protein product is CASSEYDSSNQPQHF.

The CDR3 reads CASSLGAGSYEQYF. In DNA form, the CDR3 reads TGTGCCAGCAGCTTAGGAGCGGGATCCTACGAGCAGTACTTC. The rearrangement uses TRBV5-6 and TRBJ2-7; TRBD2 aligns across 7 bases. The J segment lost 1 base and the V segment lost 2 bases, leaving 3 bases of the junction unmatched. The CDR3 covers 14 residues. The V gene's germline CDR1 is SGHDT and CDR2 YYEEEE.

V is TRBV6-5 and J is TRBJ1-1; D is ambiguous. The ends were cut back, 0 bases at V and 1 base at J, with 12 bases in the middle. The CDR3 consists of 16 residues. Germline loops: CDR1 MNHEY, CDR2 SVGAGI. The CDR3 coding sequence is TGTGCCAGCAGTTACTCGAAGGGAACCCCGAACACTGAAGCTTTCTTT. Residues: CASSYSKGTPNTEAFF.

This clone was found once. The V call is TRBV5-4, the J call TRBJ2-1, with TRBD2 matching 11 bases. This CDR3 is 16 amino acids long. CDR1 is SGHNT and CDR2 is YYREEE in the germline V gene (reference sequence). Unmatched junction bases numbered 7, after V lost 1 base and J lost 7 bases. The CDR3 DNA sequence: TGTGCCAGCAGCTTGTTGACAACTAGCGGGAGAAATGAGCAGTTCTTC. Its translation is CASSLLTTSGRNEQFF.

This rearrangement joins TRBV2 to TRBJ1-6, with D perhaps TRBD1 (5 bases). The CDR3 is 14 amino acids. Germline CDR1 is SNHLY and CDR2 is FYNNEI. The V end was cut by 6 bases, the J end by 4 bases, with 10 bases between. DNA for the CDR3: TGTGCCAGCAGGAAGACAGATTATAATTCACCCCTCCACTTT. Translated, it gives CASRKTDYNSPLHF.

The chain recombines TRBV28 with TRBJ2-7; D is uncertain. This CDR3 contains 15 residues. Trimming removed 5 bases from V and 3 bases from J, with 17 bases in between. Germline CDR1 is MDHEN and CDR2 is SYDVKM. CDR3 nucleotides: TGTGCCAGCAGTCCCCCGGGCATCGAAATCTACGAGCAGTACTTC. The encoded protein is CASSPPGIEIYEQYF.

The chain carries TRBV5-6 and TRBJ1-5; 8 bases are shared with TRBD1. This CDR3 comprises 15 residues. Germline assignment: CDR1 SGHDT and CDR2 YYEEEE. J lost 7 bases, V lost 0 bases, and 6 bases had no gene match. CDR3 sequence: CASSLAGTGEQPQHF. The CDR3 DNA is TGTGCCAGCAGCTTGGCCGGGACAGGAGAACAGCCCCAGCATTTT. The complete variable domain, with remaining parts taken from reference TRBV5-6 and TRBJ1-5, reads DAGVTQSPTHLIKTRGQQVTLRCSPKSGHDTVSWYQQALGQGPQFIFQYYEEEERQRGNFPDRFSGHQFPNYSSELNVNALLLGDSALYLCASSLAGTGEQPQHFGDGTRLSIL.

This clone was found a few times. CDR3 region: CASSIFTPGLLWYGYTF. As DNA, the CDR3 is TGTGCCAGCAGCATCTTCACCCCCGGGCTCCTCTGGTATGGCTACACCTTC. The chain links TRBV28 to TRBJ1-2; D ambiguous. Deletions cut 6 bases from V and 5 bases from J, with 25 bases between. From germline, CDR1 is MDHEN and CDR2 SYDVKM. The CDR3 is 17 residues long.

The chain uses TRBV5-6 and TRBJ1-2; no clear D gene. Trimming pared 1 base from V and 3 bases from J, leaving 10 bases between. This CDR3 is built from 14 residues. CDR1 and CDR2 (germline): SGHDT, YYEEEE. This CDR3 is CASSLQASDYGYTF. In DNA, the CDR3 is TGTGCCAGCAGCTTGCAGGCGTCAGACTATGGCTACACCTTC. Variable domain in full (rest from reference TRBV5-6 and TRBJ1-2): DAGVTQSPTHLIKTRGQQVTLRCSPKSGHDTVSWYQQALGQGPQFIFQYYEEEERQRGNFPDRFSGHQFPNYSSELNVNALLLGDSALYLCASSLQASDYGYTFGSGTRLTVV.

The J gene is TRBJ2-1, the V gene TRBV10-3, with D unclear. CDR1 ENHRY and CDR2 SYGVKD come from the germline V gene. CDR3 length equals 12 residues. The germline V and J ends were trimmed by 4 bases and 4 bases, with 5 bases remaining between them. As DNA, the CDR3 is TGTGCCATCAGTGGCAGTTACAATGAGCAGTTCTTC. This sequence encodes CAISGSYNEQFF.

Notes on this clone: The conserved phenylalanine or tryptophan normally closing the CDR3 is absent here, so this likely arose from a read error. The rearrangement uses TRBV5-6 and TRBJ1-5, with 9 positions matching TRBD1. Germline V gene sequence: CDR1 SGHDT, CDR2 YYEEEE. V lost 0 bases and J lost 10; bases outside the gene matches: 2. The CDR3 sequence is 13 residues long. The DNA for the CDR3 is TGTGCCAGCAGCTTGGAACAGGGGGCTCCCCAGCATTCT. Translated, it gives CASSLEQGAPQHS.

This sequence joins TRBV19 and TRBJ2-3; 10 bases are a match to TRBD2. Trimming cost V 3 bases and J 3 bases; bases outside gene matches: 6. There are 16 residues in the CDR3. The germline CDR1 and CDR2 sequences are LNHDA and SQIVND (reference sequence). The CDR3 spells CASSILSGGFTDTQYF. Written as DNA, the CDR3 is TGTGCCAGTAGTATCCTTAGCGGGGGGTTTACAGATACGCAGTATTTT.

As for this clone: An end of the junction differs from the germline gene, which may be a read error. The chain employs TRBV4-2 and TRBJ1-2, with D possibly being TRBD1 (5 bases). The CDR3 has 15 amino acids. Germline V lookup: CDR1 LGHNA, CDR2 YNFKEQ. CDR3 bases: TGTGCCAGCAGCCTCGGGACCCTGATCAACTATGGCTACGCCTTC. This codes for CASSLGTLINYGYAF.

The V call is TRBV15, the J call TRBJ2-1; D unclear. The CDR3 spans 13 residues. Germline-derived CDR1 and CDR2 are LNHNV and YYDKDF (reference sequence). Deletions cut 0 bases from V and 7 bases from J, with 7 bases between. The CDR3 protein is CATSRDWVNEQFF. CDR3 nucleotide sequence: TGTGCCACCAGCAGAGATTGGGTAAATGAGCAGTTCTTC. The full variable domain, completed using reference TRBV15 and TRBJ2-1, is DAMVIQNPRYQVTQFGKPVTLSCSQTLNHNVMYWYQQKSSQAPKLLFHYYDKDFNNEADTPDNFQSRRPNTSFCFLDIRSPGLGDTAMYLCATSRDWVNEQFFGPGTRLTVL.

The V gene is TRBV7-6, the J gene TRBJ2-5; D is unclear. This CDR3 has 12 residues. Germline V CDR1 and CDR2: SGHVS, FNYEAQ. V was clipped by 1 base and J by 5 bases, with 5 bases between them. DNA for the CDR3: TGTGCCAGCAGCTTAGACGTGGAGACCCAGTACTTC. This encodes CASSLDVETQYF.